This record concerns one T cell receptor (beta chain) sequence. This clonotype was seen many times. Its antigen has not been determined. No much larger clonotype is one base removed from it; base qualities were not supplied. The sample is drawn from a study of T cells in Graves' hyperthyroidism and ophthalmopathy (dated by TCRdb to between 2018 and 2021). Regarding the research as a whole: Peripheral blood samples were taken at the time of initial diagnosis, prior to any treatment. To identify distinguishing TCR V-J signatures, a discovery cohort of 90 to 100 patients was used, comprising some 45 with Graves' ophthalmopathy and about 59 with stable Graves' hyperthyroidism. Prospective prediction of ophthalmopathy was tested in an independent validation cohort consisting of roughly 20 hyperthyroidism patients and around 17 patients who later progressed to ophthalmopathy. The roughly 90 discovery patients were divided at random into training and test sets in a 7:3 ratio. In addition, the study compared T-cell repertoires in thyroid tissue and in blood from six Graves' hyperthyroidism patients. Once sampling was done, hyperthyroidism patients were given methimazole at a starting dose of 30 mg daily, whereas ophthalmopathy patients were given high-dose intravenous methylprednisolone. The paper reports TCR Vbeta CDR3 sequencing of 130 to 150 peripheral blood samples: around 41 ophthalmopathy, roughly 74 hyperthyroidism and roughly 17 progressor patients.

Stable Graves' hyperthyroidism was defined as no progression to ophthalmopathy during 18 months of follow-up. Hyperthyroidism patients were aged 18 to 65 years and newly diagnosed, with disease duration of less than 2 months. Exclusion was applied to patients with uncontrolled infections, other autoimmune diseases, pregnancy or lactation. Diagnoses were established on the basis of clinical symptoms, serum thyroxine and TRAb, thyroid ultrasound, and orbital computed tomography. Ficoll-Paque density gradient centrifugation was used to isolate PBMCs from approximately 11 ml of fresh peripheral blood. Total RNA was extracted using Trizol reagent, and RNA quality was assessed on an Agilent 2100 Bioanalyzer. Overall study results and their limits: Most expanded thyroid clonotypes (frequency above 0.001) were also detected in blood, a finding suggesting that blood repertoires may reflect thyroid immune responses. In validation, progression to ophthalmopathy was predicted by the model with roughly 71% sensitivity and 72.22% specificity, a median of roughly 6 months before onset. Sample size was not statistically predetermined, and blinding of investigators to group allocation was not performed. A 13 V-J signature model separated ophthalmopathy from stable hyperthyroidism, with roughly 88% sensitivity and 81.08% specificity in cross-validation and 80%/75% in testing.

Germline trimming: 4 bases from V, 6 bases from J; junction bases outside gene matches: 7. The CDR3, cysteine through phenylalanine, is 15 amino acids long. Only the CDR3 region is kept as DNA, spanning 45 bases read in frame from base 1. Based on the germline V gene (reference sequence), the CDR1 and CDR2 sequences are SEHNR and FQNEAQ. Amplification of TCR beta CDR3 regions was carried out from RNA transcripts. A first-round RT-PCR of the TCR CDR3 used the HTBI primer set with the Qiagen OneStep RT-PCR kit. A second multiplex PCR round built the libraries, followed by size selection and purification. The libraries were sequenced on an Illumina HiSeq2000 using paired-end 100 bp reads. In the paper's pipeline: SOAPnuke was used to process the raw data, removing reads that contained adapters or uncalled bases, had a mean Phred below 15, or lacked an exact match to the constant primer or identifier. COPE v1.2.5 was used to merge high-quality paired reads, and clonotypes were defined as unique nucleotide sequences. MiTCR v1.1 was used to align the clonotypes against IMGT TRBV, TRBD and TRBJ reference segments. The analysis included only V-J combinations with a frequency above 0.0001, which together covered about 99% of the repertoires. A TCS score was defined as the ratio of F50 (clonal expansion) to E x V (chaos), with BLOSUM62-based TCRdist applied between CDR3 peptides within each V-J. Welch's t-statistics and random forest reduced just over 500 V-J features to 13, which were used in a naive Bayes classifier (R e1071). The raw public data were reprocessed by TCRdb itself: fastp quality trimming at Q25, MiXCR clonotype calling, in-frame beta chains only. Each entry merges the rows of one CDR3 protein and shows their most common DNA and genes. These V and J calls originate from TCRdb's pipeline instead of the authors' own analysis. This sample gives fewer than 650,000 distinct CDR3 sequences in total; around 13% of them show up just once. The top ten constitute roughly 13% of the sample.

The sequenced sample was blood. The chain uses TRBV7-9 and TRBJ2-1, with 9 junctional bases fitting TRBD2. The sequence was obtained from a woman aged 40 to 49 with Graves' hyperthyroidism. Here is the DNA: TGTGCCAGCAGCTATGGTAGCGGGAGATCCAATGAGCAGTTCTTC. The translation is CASSYGSGRSNEQFF. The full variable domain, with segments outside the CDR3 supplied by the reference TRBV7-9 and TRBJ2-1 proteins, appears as DTGVSQNPRHKITKRGQNVTFRCDPISEHNRLYWYRQTLGQGPEFLTYFQNEAQLEKSRLLSDRFSAERPKGSFSTLEIQRTEQGDSAMYLCASSYGSGRSNEQFFGPGTRLTVL.